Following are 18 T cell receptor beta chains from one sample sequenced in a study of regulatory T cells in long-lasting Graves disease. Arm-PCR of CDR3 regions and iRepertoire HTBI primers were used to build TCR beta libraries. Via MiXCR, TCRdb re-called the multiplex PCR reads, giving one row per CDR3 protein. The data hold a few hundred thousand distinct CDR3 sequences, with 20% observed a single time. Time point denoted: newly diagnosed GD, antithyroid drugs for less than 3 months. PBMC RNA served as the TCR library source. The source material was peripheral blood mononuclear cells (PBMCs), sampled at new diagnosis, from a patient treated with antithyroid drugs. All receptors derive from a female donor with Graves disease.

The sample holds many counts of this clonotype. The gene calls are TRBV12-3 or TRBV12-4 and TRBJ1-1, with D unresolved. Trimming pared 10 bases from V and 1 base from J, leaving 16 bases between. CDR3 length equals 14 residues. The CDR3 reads CATRDGSGNTEAFF. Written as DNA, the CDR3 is TGTGCCACAAGAGACGGATCCGGGAACACTGAAGCTTTCTTT.

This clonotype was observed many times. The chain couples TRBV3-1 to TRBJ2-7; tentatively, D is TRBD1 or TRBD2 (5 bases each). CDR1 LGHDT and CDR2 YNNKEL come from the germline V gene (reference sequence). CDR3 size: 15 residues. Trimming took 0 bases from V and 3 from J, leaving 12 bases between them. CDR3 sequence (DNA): TGTGCCAGCAGCCAAGAGGGGGTAGACGTCTACGAGCAGTACTTC. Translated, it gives CASSQEGVDVYEQYF.

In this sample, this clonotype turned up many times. The CDR3 DNA sequence: TGCAGTGCTAGAAGGGCGGGGTTCTACAATGAGCAGTTCTTC. This translates into CSARRAGFYNEQFF. V gene TRBV20-1 combines with J gene TRBJ2-1; possibly TRBD2 for D (6 bases). CDR1 and CDR2 from the germline V gene are DFQATT and SNEGSKA (reference sequence). Between the trimmed V and J ends, which lost 2 bases and 3 bases, there was a span of 11 bases. The CDR3 extends over 14 amino acids.

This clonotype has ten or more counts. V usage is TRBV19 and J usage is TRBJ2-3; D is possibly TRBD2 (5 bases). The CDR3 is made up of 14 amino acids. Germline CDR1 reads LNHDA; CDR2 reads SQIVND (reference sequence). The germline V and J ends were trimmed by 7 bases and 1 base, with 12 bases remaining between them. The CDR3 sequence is CASKSGVGTDTQYF. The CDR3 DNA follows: TGTGCCAGTAAGTCCGGGGTCGGCACAGATACGCAGTATTTT.

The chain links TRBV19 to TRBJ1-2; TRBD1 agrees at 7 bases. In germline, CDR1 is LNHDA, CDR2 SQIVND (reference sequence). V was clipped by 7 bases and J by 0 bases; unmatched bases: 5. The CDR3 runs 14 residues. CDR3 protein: CASKGQEANYGYTF. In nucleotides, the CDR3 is TGTGCCAGTAAAGGACAGGAAGCTAACTATGGCTACACCTTC.

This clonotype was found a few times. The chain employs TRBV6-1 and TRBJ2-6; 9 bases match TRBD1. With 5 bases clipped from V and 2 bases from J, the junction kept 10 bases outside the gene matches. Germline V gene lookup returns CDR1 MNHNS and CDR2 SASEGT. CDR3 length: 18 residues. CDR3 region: CASSPNGDRVPGANVLTF. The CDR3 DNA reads TGTGCCAGCAGTCCTAACGGGGACAGGGTCCCTGGGGCCAACGTCCTGACTTTC.

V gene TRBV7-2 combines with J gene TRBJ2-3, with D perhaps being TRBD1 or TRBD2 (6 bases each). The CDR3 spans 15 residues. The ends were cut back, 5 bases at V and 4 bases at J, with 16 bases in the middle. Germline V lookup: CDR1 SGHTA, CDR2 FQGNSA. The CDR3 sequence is CASSQPRGAADTQYF. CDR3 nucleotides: TGTGCCAGCAGCCAGCCGAGGGGGGCGGCAGATACGCAGTATTTT.

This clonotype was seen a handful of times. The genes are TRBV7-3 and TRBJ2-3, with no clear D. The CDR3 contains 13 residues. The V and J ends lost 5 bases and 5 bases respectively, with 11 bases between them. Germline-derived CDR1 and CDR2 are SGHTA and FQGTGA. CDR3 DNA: TGTGCCAGCAGCGGGTCTTTCGGAGATACGCAGTATTTT. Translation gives CASSGSFGDTQYF.

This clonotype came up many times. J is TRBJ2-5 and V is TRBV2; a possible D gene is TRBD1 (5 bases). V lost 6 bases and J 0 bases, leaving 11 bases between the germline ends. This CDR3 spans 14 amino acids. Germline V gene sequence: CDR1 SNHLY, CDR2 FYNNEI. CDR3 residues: CASSPRVNQETQYF. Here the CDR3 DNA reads TGTGCCAGCAGCCCCAGGGTGAACCAAGAGACCCAGTACTTC. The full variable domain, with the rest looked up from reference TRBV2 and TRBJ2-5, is EPEVTQTPSHQVTQMGQEVILRCVPISNHLYFYWYRQILGQKVEFLVSFYNNEISEKSEIFDDQFSVERPDGSNFTLKIRSTKLEDSAMYFCASSPRVNQETQYFGPGTRLLVL.

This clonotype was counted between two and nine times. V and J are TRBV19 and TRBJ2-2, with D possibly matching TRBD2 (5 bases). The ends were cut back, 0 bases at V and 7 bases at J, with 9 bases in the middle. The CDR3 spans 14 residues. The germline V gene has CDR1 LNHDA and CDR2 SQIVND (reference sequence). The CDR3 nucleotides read TGTGCCAGTAGTATAGATCCGGGGTTCGGGGAGCTGTTTTTT. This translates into CASSIDPGFGELFF.

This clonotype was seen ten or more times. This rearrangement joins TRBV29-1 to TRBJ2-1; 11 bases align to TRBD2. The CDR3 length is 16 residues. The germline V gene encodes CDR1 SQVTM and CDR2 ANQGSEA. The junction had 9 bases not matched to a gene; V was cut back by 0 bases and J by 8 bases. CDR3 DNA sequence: TGCAGCGTTGAAGAGGGGACTAGCGGACCTTTAGATGAGCAGTTCTTC. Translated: CSVEEGTSGPLDEQFF.

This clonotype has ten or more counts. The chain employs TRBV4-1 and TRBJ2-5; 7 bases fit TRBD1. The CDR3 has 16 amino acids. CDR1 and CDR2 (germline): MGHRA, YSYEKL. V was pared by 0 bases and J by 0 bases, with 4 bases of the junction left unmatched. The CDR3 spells CASSQEDRAYQETQYF. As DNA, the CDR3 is TGCGCCAGCAGCCAAGAAGACAGGGCGTACCAAGAGACCCAGTACTTC.

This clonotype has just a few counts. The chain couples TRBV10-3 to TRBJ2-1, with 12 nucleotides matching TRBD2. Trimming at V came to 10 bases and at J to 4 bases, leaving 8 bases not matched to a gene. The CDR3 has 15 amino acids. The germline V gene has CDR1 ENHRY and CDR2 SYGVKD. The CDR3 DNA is TGTGCCAGCAGCAACGGACTAGCGGGGTACAATGAGCAGTTCTTC. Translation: CASSNGLAGYNEQFF.

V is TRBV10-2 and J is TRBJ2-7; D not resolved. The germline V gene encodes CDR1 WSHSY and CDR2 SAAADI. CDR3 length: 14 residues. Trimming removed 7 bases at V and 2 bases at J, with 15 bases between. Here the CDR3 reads CASTPIGPTYEQYF. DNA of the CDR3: TGCGCCAGCACCCCCATTGGACCAACCTACGAGCAGTACTTC.

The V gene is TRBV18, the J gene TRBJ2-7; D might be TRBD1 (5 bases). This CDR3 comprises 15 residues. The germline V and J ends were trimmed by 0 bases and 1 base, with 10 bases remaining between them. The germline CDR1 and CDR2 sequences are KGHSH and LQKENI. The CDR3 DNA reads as TGTGCCAGCTCACCACCCCAGGGCGTTTCCTACGAGCAGTACTTC. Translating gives CASSPPQGVSYEQYF.

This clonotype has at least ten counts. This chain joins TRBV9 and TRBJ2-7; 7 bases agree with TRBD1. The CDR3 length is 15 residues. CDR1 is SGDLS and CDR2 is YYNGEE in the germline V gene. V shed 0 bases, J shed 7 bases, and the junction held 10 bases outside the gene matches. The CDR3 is CASSVGGGSRGEQYF. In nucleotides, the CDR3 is TGTGCCAGCAGCGTAGGAGGGGGCTCCCGAGGGGAGCAGTACTTC.

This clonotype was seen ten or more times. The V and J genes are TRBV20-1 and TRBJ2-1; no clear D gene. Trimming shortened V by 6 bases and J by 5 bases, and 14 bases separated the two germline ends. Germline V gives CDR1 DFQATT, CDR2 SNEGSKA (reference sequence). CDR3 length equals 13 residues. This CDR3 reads CSASTSPNNEQFF. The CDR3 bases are TGCAGTGCCTCGACCTCACCCAACAATGAGCAGTTCTTC.

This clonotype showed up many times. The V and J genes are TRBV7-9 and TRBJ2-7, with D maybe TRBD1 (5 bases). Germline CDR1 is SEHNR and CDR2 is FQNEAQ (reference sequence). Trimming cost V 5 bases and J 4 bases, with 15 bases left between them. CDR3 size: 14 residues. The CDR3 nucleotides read TGTGCCAGCAGCCCCGGGCAGGGTTTTTACGAGCAGTACTTC. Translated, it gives CASSPGQGFYEQYF.